This T cell receptor beta chain was sequenced during a study of T cell responses to AZD1222 COVID-19 vaccine. Overall study results and limits: Among the donors, most were white British and more were female, and clonal diversity was possibly underestimated.

Repertoires were generated with immunoSEQ multiplex PCR, while TCRdb's copy carries only in-frame clones and drops some. The sample has 170,000 or so clones, around 88% seen once. Comments on this clone: The antigen is not known.

The CDR3 covers 18 residues. Trimming removed 0 bases from V and 0 bases from J, with 12 bases in between. Germline V gene lookup returns CDR1 SGHDN and CDR2 FVKESK. The specimen comprised peripheral blood, sampled 28 days after the second AZD1222 dose. The chain couples TRBV14 to TRBJ2-6; D might be TRBD1 or TRBD2, each matching 6 bases. The clonotype was recovered from an adult who received the AZD1222 COVID-19 vaccine. Here the CDR3 reads CASSQDHRGLSGANVLTF. CDR3 DNA: TGTGCCAGCAGCCAAGATCACCGGGGGCTCTCTGGGGCCAACGTCCTGACTTTC.